These 5 T cell receptor beta chains share one sample of origin, sequenced in a study of tumor-infiltrating lymphocytes in primary liver carcinoma (dated by TCRdb to 2016 to 2017). Total RNA and DNA were co-extracted without cell sorting from roughly 20-30 mg of bulk tissue using the AllPrep DNA/RNA mini kit. Sequenced using an Illumina HiSeq 2500. Using a constant-region primer and ProtoScript II reverse transcriptase, TCRbeta-specific cDNA was reverse-transcribed from roughly 460 ng total RNA. Three nested multiplex PCR rounds, following a slightly modified ARM-PCR procedure, were used to build the TCRbeta libraries. Multiplex TRBV1-TRBV30 forward primers and a Cbeta reverse primer were used in the first two PCR rounds, each of which was run for 10 to 11 cycles. Clones were called with MiXCR by TCRdb after fastp trimmed the public reads at Q25, and only in-frame beta chains were retained. Entries that share a CDR3 protein sequence are merged under the most common genes and DNA. The sample records almost 55,000 distinct CDR3 sequences, over 65% of which are singletons. The ten largest clones take up about 25% of the sample.

Sequencing was done on a sample of liver tumor tissue from sampling region 2. Explained via the paper, the cell subset or site label denotes: tumor region T2, inferior pole. The receptor set was obtained from a man in his forties with primary liver carcinoma and hepatitis B virus infection.

This clonotype has ten or more counts. V gene TRBV12-3 or TRBV12-4 combines with J gene TRBJ1-1; D remains ambiguous. Deletions cut 7 bases from V and 10 bases from J, with 19 bases between. The CDR3 runs 13 residues. CDR3 sequence reads: CASNPGLSSGAFF. CDR3 nucleotide sequence: TGTGCCAGCAACCCCGGGCTCTCTTCGGGAGCTTTCTTT.

This chain connects TRBV11-2 to TRBJ2-5; D might be TRBD2 (5 bases). The CDR3 is made up of 14 amino acids. Germline V gene lookup returns CDR1 SGHAT and CDR2 FQNNGV. Trimming took off 4 bases at V and 10 bases at J, with 19 bases between the two ends. The DNA of the CDR3 is TGTGCCAGCAGCTCAACGGGGATATTATTGTACCAGTACTTC. This sequence encodes CASSSTGILLYQYF. Full variable domain (outside the CDR3, taken from reference TRBV11-2 and TRBJ2-5): EAGVAQSPRYKIIEKRQSVAFWCNPISGHATLYWYQQILGQGPKLLIQFQNNGVVDDSQLPKDRFSAERLKGVDSTLKIQPAKLEDSAVYLCASSSTGILLYQYFGPGTRLLVL.

Regarding this clonotype: The junction and the germline gene differ at one end; a read error may be behind it. The chain couples TRBV10-3 to TRBJ1-4; 8 bases are a match to TRBD1. Looked up from germline, CDR1 is ENHRY and CDR2 is SYGVKD. The CDR3 runs 18 residues. The CDR3, as DNA: TGTGCCATCAGTGAGTCGGTCCCCGGACAGGGCTTGAACGAAAAACCGTTTTTT. This codes for CAISESVPGQGLNEKPFF.

The V call is TRBV11-2, the J call TRBJ2-7, with 13 bases fitting TRBD2. The V gene end was trimmed by 2 bases and the J gene end by 5 bases; junction bases not matched to a gene: 12. From germline, CDR1 is SGHAT and CDR2 FQNNGV. CDR3 length equals 18 residues. The CDR3 reads CASSLSVELAGGGHEQYF. CDR3 DNA sequence: TGTGCCAGCAGCTTATCTGTTGAACTAGCGGGAGGGGGGCACGAGCAGTACTTC.

Of note for this clonotype: The final CDR3 position lacks the conserved phenylalanine or tryptophan, pointing to a likely read error. The chain links TRBV14 to TRBJ2-7; D is unresolved. Germline lookup yields CDR1 SGHDN and CDR2 FVKESK. V was clipped by 1 base and J by 3 bases, with 13 bases between them. The length of the CDR3 is 15 residues. CDR3 sequence (DNA): TGTGCCAGCAGCCAAGTCGGGCGCGAGTTCTACGAGCAGTACATT. Translated: CASSQVGREFYEQYI.